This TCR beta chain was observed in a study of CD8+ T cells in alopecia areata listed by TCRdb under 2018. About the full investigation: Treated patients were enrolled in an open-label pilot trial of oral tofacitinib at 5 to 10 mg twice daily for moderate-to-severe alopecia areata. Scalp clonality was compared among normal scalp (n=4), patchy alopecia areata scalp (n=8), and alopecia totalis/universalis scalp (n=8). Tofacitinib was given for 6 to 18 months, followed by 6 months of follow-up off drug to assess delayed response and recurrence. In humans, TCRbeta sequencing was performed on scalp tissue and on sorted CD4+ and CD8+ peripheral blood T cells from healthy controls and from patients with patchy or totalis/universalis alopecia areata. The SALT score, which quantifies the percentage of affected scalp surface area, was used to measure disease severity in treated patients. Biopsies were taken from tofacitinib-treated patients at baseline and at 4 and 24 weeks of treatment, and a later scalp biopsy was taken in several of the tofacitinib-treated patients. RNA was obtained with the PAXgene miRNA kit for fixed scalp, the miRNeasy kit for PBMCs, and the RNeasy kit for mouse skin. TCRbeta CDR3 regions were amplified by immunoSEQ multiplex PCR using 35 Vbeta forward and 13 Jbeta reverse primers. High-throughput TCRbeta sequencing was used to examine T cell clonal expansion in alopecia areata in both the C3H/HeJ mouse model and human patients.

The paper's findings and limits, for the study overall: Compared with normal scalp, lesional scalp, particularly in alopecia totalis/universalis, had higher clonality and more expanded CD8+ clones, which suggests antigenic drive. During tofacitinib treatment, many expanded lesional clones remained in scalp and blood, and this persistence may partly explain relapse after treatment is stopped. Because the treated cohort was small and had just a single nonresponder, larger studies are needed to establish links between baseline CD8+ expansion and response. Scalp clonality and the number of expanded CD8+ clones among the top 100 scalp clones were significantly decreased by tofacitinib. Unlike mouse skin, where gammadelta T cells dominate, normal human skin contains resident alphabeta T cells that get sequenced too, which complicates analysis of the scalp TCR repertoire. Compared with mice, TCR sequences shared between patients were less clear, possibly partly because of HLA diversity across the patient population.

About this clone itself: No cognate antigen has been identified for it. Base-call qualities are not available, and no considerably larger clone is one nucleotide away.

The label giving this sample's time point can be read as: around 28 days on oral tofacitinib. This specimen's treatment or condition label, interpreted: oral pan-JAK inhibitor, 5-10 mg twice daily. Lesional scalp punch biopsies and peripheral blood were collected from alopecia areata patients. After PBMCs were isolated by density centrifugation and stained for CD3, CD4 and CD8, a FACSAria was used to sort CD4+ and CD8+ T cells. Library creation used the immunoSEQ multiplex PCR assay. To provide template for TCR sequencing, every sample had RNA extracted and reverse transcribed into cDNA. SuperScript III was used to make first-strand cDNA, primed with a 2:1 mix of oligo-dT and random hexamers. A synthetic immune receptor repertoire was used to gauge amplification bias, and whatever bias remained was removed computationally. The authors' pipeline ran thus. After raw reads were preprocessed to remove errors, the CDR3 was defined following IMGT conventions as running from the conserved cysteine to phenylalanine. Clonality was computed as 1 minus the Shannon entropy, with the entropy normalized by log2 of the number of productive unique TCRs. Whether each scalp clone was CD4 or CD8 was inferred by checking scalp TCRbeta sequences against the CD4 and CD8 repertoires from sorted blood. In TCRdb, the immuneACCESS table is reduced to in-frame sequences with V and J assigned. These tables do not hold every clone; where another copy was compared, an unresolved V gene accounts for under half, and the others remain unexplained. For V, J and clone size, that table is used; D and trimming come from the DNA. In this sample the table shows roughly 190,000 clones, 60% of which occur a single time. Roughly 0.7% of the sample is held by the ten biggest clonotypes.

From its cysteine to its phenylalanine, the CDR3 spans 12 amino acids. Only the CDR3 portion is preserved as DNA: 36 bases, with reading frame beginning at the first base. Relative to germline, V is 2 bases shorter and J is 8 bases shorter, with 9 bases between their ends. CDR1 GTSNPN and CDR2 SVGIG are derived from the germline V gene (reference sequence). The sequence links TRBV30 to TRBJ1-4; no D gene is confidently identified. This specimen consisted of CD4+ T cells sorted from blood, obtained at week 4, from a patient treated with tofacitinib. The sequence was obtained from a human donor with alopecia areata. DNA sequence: TGTGCCTGGAGTATGGGTTTCGAAAAACTGTTTTTT. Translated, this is CAWSMGFEKLFF.